The T cell receptor beta chain described here comes from a study of human T cells and chemical hapten exposure. Study as a whole: Alopecia areata, totalis and universalis patients, mostly female, were included. General study results and limits: Positive correlation was observed between PT1 expanded TCR counts and patch test score.

As for time point: pre-sensitization, week 0. The treatment denotes: therapeutic diphenylcyclopropenone sensitization with weekly scalp DPC. This clonotype was seen a handful of times. Its antigen is not identified. Original data processing: A typical sample had around 96,000 TCRs, with 23,224 to 690,600 overall. From the RACE reads, TCRdb called clonotypes with MiXCR, one entry per CDR3 protein. The V and J calls shown here were made by TCRdb, not taken from the authors' results. The sample lists under 300,000 distinct CDR3 sequences; about 9% were seen once. The sample here was whole blood, taken in connection with sensitization to the hapten diphenylcyclopropenone (DPC). The clonotype comes from a woman in her thirties or forties with alopecia areata. Some clones in this sample may be carry-over from other donors' samples.

The DNA of the CDR3 is TGTGCCAGCAGCGAGAAAGGAGACGGCACCTACGAGCAGTACTTC. Translated: CASSEKGDGTYEQYF. The rearrangement uses TRBV5-5 and TRBJ2-7; D call uncertain. The CDR3 runs 15 residues. The V gene's germline CDR1 is SGHKS and CDR2 YYEKEE (reference sequence). The V and J ends lost 4 bases and 2 bases respectively, with 16 bases between them.